This T cell receptor (beta chain) was documented in a study of cytomegalovirus exposure and HLA in healthy donors. The germline V gene has CDR1 SGDLS and CDR2 YYNGEE. V was clipped by 0 bases and J by 5 bases, with 11 bases between them. The CDR3 loop spans 14 amino acids. The PCR had 60 Vbeta and 13 Jbeta primers. Using immunoSEQ multiplex PCR, the repertoire was profiled, and TCRdb retains in-frame clones only, with some absent. The table shows 210,000 or so clones, with 70% to 90% occurring only once. The V gene is TRBV9, the J gene TRBJ1-1; D remains ambiguous. The clonotype was recovered from a girl between 2 and 10 years old in good health and CMV-seronegative. Sequenced material: PBMCs. The CDR3 region is CASSVAERWTEAFF. In nucleotides, the CDR3 is TGTGCCAGCAGCGTAGCGGAGCGCTGGACTGAAGCTTTCTTT.